The 15 T cell receptor beta chains below come from one sample, sequenced in a study of vaccination effects on CD4 cells after COVID-19. TCRdb keeps only in-frame clones here, not all; method: immunoSEQ multiplex PCR. The sample consists of approximately 15,000 clones, more than 65% of them appearing once. Sequencing in the ViraFEST assay came after antigen-specific CD4+ T cells had been expanded with viral peptide pools, which were used to stimulate PBMC. The authors isolated CD4+ T cells after 10 days of culture. This person caught SARS-CoV-2 sometime from March to December 2020, and PCR testing confirmed the infection. Participants got two doses of BNT162b2 or mRNA-1273 vaccine. These receptors are not linked to any known antigen. The sequencing here drew on CD4+ T cells from PBMCs cultured with SARS-CoV-2 spike peptides, taken after COVID-19 vaccination. All receptors derive from a human donor who had a prior SARS-CoV-2 infection.

The chain links TRBV5-1 to TRBJ1-1; weak D call: TRBD1 (5 bases). Trimming left V 3 bases short and J 3 bases short, with 12 bases between. The germline V gene encodes CDR1 SGHRS and CDR2 YFSETQ. The CDR3 length is 14 residues. CDR3 amino acids: CASSSQSRDTEAFF. Here the CDR3 DNA reads TGCGCCAGCAGCTCACAGAGCAGGGACACTGAAGCTTTCTTT.

This clone has more than one count but fewer than ten. The chain is built from TRBV2 and TRBJ2-2; 9 nucleotides line up with TRBD1. The germline V gene has CDR1 SNHLY and CDR2 FYNNEI. This CDR3 spans 17 amino acids. J lost 3 bases, V lost 1 base, and 6 bases had no gene match. The CDR3 DNA sequence: TGTGCCAGCAGTGAAGTCTACGGGACAGGGTACACCGGGGAGCTGTTTTTT. It translates to CASSEVYGTGYTGELFF.

The DNA of the CDR3 is TGCGCCAGCAGCTTGGCTGGGCTAGGAAATGAAAAACTGTTTTTT. It translates to CASSLAGLGNEKLFF. The V call is TRBV5-1, the J call TRBJ1-4, with D unclear. This CDR3 is 15 amino acids long. Germline CDR1 is SGHRS and CDR2 is YFSETQ. Trimming took off 0 bases at V and 5 bases at J, with 11 bases between the two ends.

Concerning this clone itself: Distinct nucleotide sequences in the sample also encode this CDR3. The V gene is TRBV7-2, the J gene TRBJ2-3; no definite D call. The germline V gene encodes CDR1 SGHTA and CDR2 FQGNSA. V lost 2 bases, J lost 3 bases, and 3 bases lay in between. The CDR3 sequence is 12 residues long. The CDR3 here is CASSLPTDTQYF. In DNA form, the CDR3 reads TGTGCCAGCAGCTTACCAACAGATACGCAGTATTTT.

The chain links TRBV4-2 to TRBJ2-3; D unclear. Trimming removed 0 bases at V and 4 bases at J, with 17 bases between. This CDR3 is 17 amino acids long. Germline CDR1 is LGHNA and CDR2 is YNFKEQ. For the CDR3, the DNA is TGTGCCAGCAGCCAAGATCTAGTTCCAATGTCGCCAGATACGCAGTATTTT. Translation: CASSQDLVPMSPDTQYF.

The chain links TRBV7-9 to TRBJ2-3; D possibly uses TRBD1 or TRBD2 (5 bases each). The length of the CDR3 is 16 residues. Germline-derived CDR1 and CDR2 are SEHNR and FQNEAQ (reference sequence). The germline V and J ends were trimmed by 6 bases and 2 bases, with 18 bases remaining between them. DNA for the CDR3: TGTGCCAGCAGGCCCCCGGGACCACAAGACACAGATACGCAGTATTTT. Protein: CASRPPGPQDTDTQYF.

This clone was counted only a few times. The gene calls are TRBV14 and TRBJ2-1; D is unclear. Deletions cut 4 bases from V and 10 bases from J, with 14 bases between. This CDR3 region has 13 residues. Germline lookup yields CDR1 SGHDN and CDR2 FVKESK. The CDR3 protein is CASSPPSGREQFF. DNA for the CDR3: TGTGCCAGCAGCCCGCCGTCCGGTCGGGAGCAGTTCTTC.

The chain recombines TRBV18 with TRBJ2-7; TRBD2 might be the D (5 bases). V dropped 5 bases and J dropped 6 bases, with 11 bases sitting between them. Looked up from germline, CDR1 is KGHSH and CDR2 is LQKENI. The CDR3 is 12 amino acids. The CDR3 region is CASSETRVEQYF. CDR3 DNA: TGTGCCAGCTCAGAGACGAGGGTCGAGCAGTACTTC.

The J gene is TRBJ2-2, the V gene TRBV4-1, with a possible D match to TRBD1 (6 bases). Germline loops: CDR1 MGHRA, CDR2 YSYEKL. V gave up 1 base and J gave up 3 bases, with 15 bases separating them. This CDR3 spans 17 amino acids. In DNA form, the CDR3 reads TGCGCCAGCAGCCAAGCCAGGGGCCTTCGTTACACCGGGGAGCTGTTTTTT. Protein product: CASSQARGLRYTGELFF.

The rearrangement links TRBV7-2 to TRBJ2-2; D may be TRBD2 (5 bases). Trimming stripped 6 bases from V and 6 bases from J, with 23 bases between. This CDR3 comprises 17 residues. Germline loops: CDR1 SGHTA, CDR2 FQGNSA. Here the CDR3 reads CASSPSGLPGRAGELFF. The CDR3 DNA reads TGTGCCAGCAGTCCGTCAGGACTCCCCGGTCGAGCCGGGGAGCTGTTTTTT.

The sample holds one count of this clone. The gene calls are TRBV7-8 and TRBJ2-5, with D tentatively TRBD1 or TRBD2 (5 bases each). V lost 4 bases and J lost 5, with 14 bases in between. CDR1 SGHVS and CDR2 FQNEAQ come from the germline V gene. This CDR3 has 14 amino acids. This chain's CDR3 is CASSSLRGAETQYF. CDR3 sequence (DNA): TGTGCCAGCAGCTCCCTTCGGGGCGCCGAGACCCAGTACTTC.

This sequence joins TRBV24-1 and TRBJ2-7, with TRBD2 as a possible D gene (6 bases). Trimming took off 4 bases at V and 4 bases at J, with 10 bases between the two ends. Germline CDR1 KGHDR, CDR2 SFDVKD. The CDR3 totals 13 residues. DNA for the CDR3: TGTGCCACCAGTGACGCGGGACTTTACGAGCAGTACTTC. Translation: CATSDAGLYEQYF.

The V call is TRBV7-2, the J call TRBJ1-3; D perhaps matches TRBD1 (5 bases). Trimming took off 5 bases at V and 4 bases at J, with 12 bases between the two ends. The CDR3 has 14 amino acids. Germline-derived CDR1 and CDR2 are SGHTA and FQGNSA. This CDR3 is CASSITRDGNTIYF. The CDR3 nucleotides are TGTGCCAGCAGCATAACAAGGGACGGAAACACCATATATTTT.

The chain joins TRBV19 to TRBJ2-2, with D perhaps matching TRBD2 (6 bases). The CDR3 has 17 residues. Germline V lookup: CDR1 LNHDA, CDR2 SQIVND (reference sequence). With 3 bases removed from V and 8 bases from J, the gap between germline ends came to 22 bases. The CDR3 here is CASSMSLGRGAWGELFF. The CDR3 DNA is TGTGCCAGTAGTATGAGTCTCGGGAGAGGGGCTTGGGGGGAGCTGTTTTTT.

CDR3 region: CASSTTGDSPLHF. CDR3 sequence (DNA): TGTGCCAGCTCAACTACAGGGGATTCACCCCTCCACTTT. The rearrangement uses TRBV18 and TRBJ1-6, with 7 nucleotides matching TRBD1. This CDR3 contains 13 residues. CDR1 is KGHSH, CDR2 LQKENI, per germline. V gave up 5 bases and J gave up 8 bases; unmatched junction bases: 3.